The present T cell receptor (beta chain) was sequenced within a study of cytomegalovirus exposure and HLA in healthy donors. V was clipped by 4 bases and J by 6 bases, with 13 bases between them. Germline V gene sequence: CDR1 SNHLY, CDR2 FYNNEI. This CDR3 has 14 residues. Only one count was recorded for this clone. The PCR contained 60 Vbeta and 13 Jbeta primers. The table came from immunoSEQ multiplex PCR; TCRdb's copy has only in-frame clones and leaves some out. This table holds about 130,000 clones, 70% to 80% found once. This sequence joins TRBV2 and TRBJ1-5, with D perhaps TRBD1 (5 bases). Input material: PBMCs. The clonotype comes from a woman aged 45 to 65 in good health and CMV-seronegative. The CDR3 is CASSGTGSVQPQHF. As DNA, the CDR3 is TGTGCCAGCAGTGGAACAGGTTCGGTTCAGCCCCAGCATTTT.